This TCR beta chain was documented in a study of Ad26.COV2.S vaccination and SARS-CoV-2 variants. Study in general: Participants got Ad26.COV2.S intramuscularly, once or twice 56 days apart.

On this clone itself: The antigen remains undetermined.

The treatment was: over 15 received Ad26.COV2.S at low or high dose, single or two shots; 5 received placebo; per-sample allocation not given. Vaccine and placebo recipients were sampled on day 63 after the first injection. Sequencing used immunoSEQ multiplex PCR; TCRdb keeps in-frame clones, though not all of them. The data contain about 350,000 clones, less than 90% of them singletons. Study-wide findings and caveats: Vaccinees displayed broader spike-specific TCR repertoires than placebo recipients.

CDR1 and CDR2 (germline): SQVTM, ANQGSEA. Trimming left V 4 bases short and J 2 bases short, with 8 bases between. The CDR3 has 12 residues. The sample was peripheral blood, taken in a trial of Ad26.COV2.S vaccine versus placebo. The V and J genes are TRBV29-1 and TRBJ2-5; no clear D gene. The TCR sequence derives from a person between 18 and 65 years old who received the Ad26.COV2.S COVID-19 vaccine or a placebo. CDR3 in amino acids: CSVAFGQETQYF. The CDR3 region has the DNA TGCAGCGTTGCGTTTGGACAAGAGACCCAGTACTTC.